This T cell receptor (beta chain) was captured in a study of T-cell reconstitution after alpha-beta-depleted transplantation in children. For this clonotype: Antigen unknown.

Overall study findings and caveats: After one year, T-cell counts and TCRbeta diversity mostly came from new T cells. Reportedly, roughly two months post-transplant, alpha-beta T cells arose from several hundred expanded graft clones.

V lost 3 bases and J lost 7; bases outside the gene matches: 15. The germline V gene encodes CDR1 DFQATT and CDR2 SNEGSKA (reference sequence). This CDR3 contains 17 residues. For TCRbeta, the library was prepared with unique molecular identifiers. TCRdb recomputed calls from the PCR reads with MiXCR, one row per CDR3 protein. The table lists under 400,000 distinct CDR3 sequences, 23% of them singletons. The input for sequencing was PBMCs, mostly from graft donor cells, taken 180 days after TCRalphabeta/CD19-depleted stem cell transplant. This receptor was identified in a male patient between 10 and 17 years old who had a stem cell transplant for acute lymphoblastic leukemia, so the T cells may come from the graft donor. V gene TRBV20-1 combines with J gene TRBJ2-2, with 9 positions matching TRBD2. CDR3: CSASGGRGMGTIGELFF. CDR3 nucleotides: TGCAGTGCTAGTGGCGGGAGGGGCATGGGTACGATCGGGGAGCTGTTTTTT.